The T cell receptor beta chain under discussion was sequenced for a study of T cell responses to AZD1222 COVID-19 vaccine. TCRdb's copy holds only in-frame clones and misses some; the assay was immunoSEQ multiplex PCR. The sample lists tens of thousands of clones, 65% to 85% occurring once. Points from the study as a whole: Clonal diversity was possibly underestimated; the donors were predominantly white British and more often female. Just 5 to 7 AZD1222 recipients tested seropositive at baseline.

Regarding this clone: Its antigen is unidentified.

The sequencing used peripheral blood, collected on day 0 of AZD1222 vaccination. The receptor's source is an adult in good health.

The CDR3 bases are TGCGCCAGCAGCCAAGATTATAACAGAAACTATGGCTACACCTTC. Residues: CASSQDYNRNYGYTF. The genes are TRBV4-1 and TRBJ1-2; the D is unclear. This CDR3 has 15 residues. CDR1 is MGHRA, CDR2 YSYEKL, per germline. Trimming removed 0 bases from V and 2 bases from J, with 10 bases in between.